The 32 T cell receptor beta chains presented below share a single source sample, sequenced in a study of CD4 T cells in relation to SARS-CoV-2 and coronaviruses. Before the COVID-19 pandemic, during about 2011-2019, CD4+ T cells were taken from unexposed donors. CD4+ T cells were isolated from the cells after more than 8 days of culture. These receptors' targets are unknown. TCRdb's copy holds only in-frame clones and misses some; the assay was immunoSEQ multiplex PCR. The sample shows around 20,000 clones, about 72% of them seen only once. Sample: CD4+ T cells from PBMCs, cultured in vitro. Receptor source: a human donor in good health.

J is TRBJ2-7 and V is TRBV24-1; tentative D call: TRBD2 (7 bases). The CDR3 runs 17 residues. The V end lost 0 bases, the J end lost 3 bases, and 17 bases lay between the germline ends. CDR1 is KGHDR and CDR2 is SFDVKD in the germline V gene. In DNA, the CDR3 is TGTGCCACCAGTGATTTGGGGGGGGCGCGCCACAACTACGAGCAGTACTTC. Translation: CATSDLGGARHNYEQYF.

This clone showed up just a few times. This rearrangement joins TRBV6-2 or TRBV6-3 to TRBJ1-1; a weak D match, TRBD1 (5 bases). The ends were cut back, 5 bases at V and 8 bases at J, with 9 bases in the middle. CDR3 size: 11 residues. The germline V gene encodes CDR1 MNHEY and CDR2 SVGEGT. The CDR3 is CASSDRGEAFF. CDR3 DNA: TGTGCCAGCAGTGACCGGGGCGAAGCTTTCTTT.

The chain employs TRBV5-1 and TRBJ2-5; 7 nucleotides line up with TRBD1. After removal of 4 bases from V and 3 bases from J, the junction contained 3 bases not matched to a gene. Germline V gene lookup returns CDR1 SGHRS and CDR2 YFSETQ. The CDR3 is 13 amino acids. CDR3 sequence reads: CASSTGTEETQYF. The CDR3 nucleotides are TGCGCCAGCAGCACGGGGACAGAAGAGACCCAGTACTTC.

V gene TRBV5-1 combines with J gene TRBJ2-6, with a tentative D call TRBD1 (6 bases). Germline lookup yields CDR1 SGHRS and CDR2 YFSETQ. V gave up 1 base and J gave up 0 bases, with 11 bases separating them. The CDR3 contains 17 residues. The CDR3 spells CASSLMTGLSGANVLTF. The CDR3 DNA sequence: TGCGCCAGCAGCTTGATGACAGGACTCTCTGGGGCCAACGTCCTGACTTTC.

The chain is built from TRBV6-1 and TRBJ2-7, with 14 nucleotides matching TRBD2. There are 16 residues in the CDR3. The J segment lost 5 bases and the V segment lost 4 bases, leaving 7 bases of the junction unmatched. Germline loops: CDR1 MNHNS, CDR2 SASEGT. CDR3 coding DNA: TGTGCCAGCAGTGCAGGGACTAGCGGGAGCGGGAACGAGCAGTACTTC. This codes for CASSAGTSGSGNEQYF.

In its sample, this clone was seen a few times. The genes are TRBV19 and TRBJ1-1; D is uncertain. V lost 2 bases and J 2 bases, leaving 6 bases between the germline ends. Germline CDR1 reads LNHDA; CDR2 reads SQIVND (reference sequence). The CDR3 totals 13 residues. CDR3 amino acids: CASSIQVNTEAFF. Here the CDR3 DNA reads TGTGCCAGTAGTATACAGGTAAACACTGAAGCTTTCTTT.

The chain recombines TRBV10-1 with TRBJ2-1; 12 bases line up with TRBD1. The CDR3 length is 15 residues. Germline trimming cut 6 bases from V and 15 bases from J; bases unmatched to any gene: 15. The germline gives CDR1 WNHNN, CDR2 SYGVQD (reference sequence). The CDR3 DNA sequence: TGCGCCAGCAGCCCAACCGGGACAGGGGGCGCGGAACCGTTCTTC. The encoded protein is CASSPTGTGGAEPFF.

The rearrangement joins TRBV6-5 to TRBJ1-1, with D perhaps matching TRBD1 (5 bases). Trimming cost V 6 bases and J 1 base, with 12 bases left between them. CDR1 MNHEY and CDR2 SVGAGI come from the germline V gene. The CDR3 has 14 amino acids. As DNA, the CDR3 is TGTGCCAGCAGCCTTAGCGGGACGAACACTGAAGCTTTCTTT. Translation gives CASSLSGTNTEAFF.

In DNA, the CDR3 is TGCGCCAGCAGCTCCACCTTAGCGGGAGGAACAGATACGCAGTATTTT. Residues: CASSSTLAGGTDTQYF. The rearrangement uses TRBV5-1 and TRBJ2-3; 10 bases map to TRBD2. Looked up from germline, CDR1 is SGHRS and CDR2 is YFSETQ. CDR3 length: 16 residues. With V trimmed by 3 bases and J by 3 bases, 7 bases remained unmatched.

The rearrangement joins TRBV9 to TRBJ2-3; D not resolved. Per the germline V gene, CDR1 is SGDLS and CDR2 is YYNGEE. V dropped 3 bases and J dropped 0 bases, with 11 bases sitting between them. This CDR3 region has 15 residues. For the CDR3, the DNA is TGTGCCAGCAGCGCCCTCAAAAGAAGCACAGATACGCAGTATTTT. It codes for CASSALKRSTDTQYF.

This clone was picked up one time. The rearrangement links TRBV19 to TRBJ1-5; tentative D call: TRBD1 (6 bases). Trimming removed 1 base from V and 4 bases from J, with 17 bases in between. Germline CDR1 is LNHDA and CDR2 is SQIVND (reference sequence). This CDR3 is built from 17 residues. CDR3 in amino acids: CASSIGLGQLPNQPQHF. DNA of the CDR3: TGTGCCAGTAGTATAGGCCTCGGACAGCTCCCTAATCAGCCCCAGCATTTT.

This chain joins TRBV9 and TRBJ2-3, with TRBD2 matching over 10 bases. Germline assignment: CDR1 SGDLS and CDR2 YYNGEE. V lost 0 bases and J lost 1; bases outside the gene matches: 2. The CDR3 is 16 amino acids. The CDR3 protein is CASSVAGTSGTDTQYF. The CDR3 region has the DNA TGTGCCAGCAGCGTAGCCGGGACTAGCGGCACAGATACGCAGTATTTT.

This sequence joins TRBV19 and TRBJ2-1, with 11 bases matching TRBD1. J gave up 5 bases and V 5 bases, and 2 bases lay outside the gene matches. The germline V gene has CDR1 LNHDA and CDR2 SQIVND (reference sequence). This CDR3 has 14 residues. The chain's CDR3 is CASSGQGANNEQFF. The DNA for the CDR3 is TGTGCCAGTAGTGGACAGGGGGCCAACAATGAGCAGTTCTTC.

The V and J genes are TRBV18 and TRBJ1-4; no reliable D call. The CDR3 is 16 residues long. V was trimmed by 0 bases and J by 0 bases, leaving 8 bases between them. Looked up from germline, CDR1 is KGHSH and CDR2 is LQKENI. CDR3 sequence: CASSPPGHATNEKLFF. In DNA, the CDR3 is TGTGCCAGCTCACCACCAGGGCATGCAACTAATGAAAAACTGTTTTTT.

The V call is TRBV5-1, the J call TRBJ2-5, with D possibly called TRBD1 or TRBD2 (6 bases each). Per germline, CDR1 SGHRS and CDR2 YFSETQ. V was trimmed by 3 bases and J by 2 bases, leaving 14 bases between them. CDR3 length: 15 amino acids. The CDR3 is CASSWGGQIQETQYF. The DNA of the CDR3 is TGCGCCAGCAGCTGGGGAGGACAGATTCAAGAGACCCAGTACTTC.

The gene calls are TRBV5-1 and TRBJ1-4; D is unresolved. Germline CDR1 SGHRS, CDR2 YFSETQ. The V gene lost 0 bases and the J gene lost 3 bases, with 6 bases spanning the gap. The CDR3 totals 14 residues. The CDR3 sequence is CASSLVSANEKLFF. In DNA, the CDR3 is TGCGCCAGCAGCTTGGTATCGGCTAATGAAAAACTGTTTTTT.

V gene TRBV12-3 or TRBV12-4 combines with J gene TRBJ2-7, with D unresolved. This CDR3 spans 11 amino acids. V lost 7 bases, J lost 6 bases, and 10 bases lay in between. CDR3 DNA: TGTGCCAGCAAGATCAGGAGCGAGCAGTACTTC. Its protein is CASKIRSEQYF.

The J gene is TRBJ2-5, the V gene TRBV6-5; D not resolved. The CDR3 loop spans 15 amino acids. Germline values: CDR1 MNHEY, CDR2 SVGAGI. Trimming shortened V by 8 bases and J by 1 base, and 17 bases separated the two germline ends. The CDR3 loop reads CASHTNWAVQETQYF. CDR3 DNA: TGTGCCAGCCATACAAACTGGGCGGTCCAAGAGACCCAGTACTTC.

The CDR3 spells CASSLRQGYSNQPQHF. The CDR3 DNA sequence: TGTGCCAGCAGCCTTAGACAGGGGTATAGCAATCAGCCCCAGCATTTT. V is TRBV11-1 and J is TRBJ1-5; 8 nucleotides match TRBD1. The CDR3 covers 16 residues. V shed 5 bases and J 0 bases; nucleotides not matched to a gene: 6. Per the germline V gene, CDR1 is SGHAT and CDR2 is FQDESV (reference sequence).

This rearrangement joins TRBV28 to TRBJ2-2; 8 nucleotides line up with TRBD1. CDR1 is MDHEN and CDR2 is SYDVKM in the germline V gene. V was clipped by 3 bases and J by 5 bases; unmatched bases: 11. CDR3 length: 17 residues. The CDR3 reads CASSFNYRGFETGELFF. The CDR3, as DNA: TGTGCCAGCAGTTTCAACTACAGGGGGTTCGAAACCGGGGAGCTGTTTTTT.

A remark on this clone: The junction differs from germline at one of its ends, possibly a read error. V and J are TRBV9 and TRBJ1-1; 9 nucleotides align to TRBD1. The germline CDR1 and CDR2 sequences are SGDLS and YYNGEE. The CDR3 totals 13 residues. The CDR3, as DNA: TGTGCCAGCAGCGCCCGGGACAGGGATGAAGTTTTCTTT. It translates to CASSARDRDEVFF. Full variable domain (rest looked up from reference TRBV9 and TRBJ1-1): DSGVTQTPKHLITATGQRVTLRCSPRSGDLSVYWYQQSLDQGLQFLIQYYNGEERAKGNILERFSAQQFPDLHSELNLSSLELGDSALYFCASSARDRDEVFFGQGTRLTVV.

The chain carries TRBV30 and TRBJ2-7; either TRBD1 or TRBD2 may fit D (5 bases each). V lost 2 bases and J 3 bases, leaving 11 bases between the germline ends. The V gene's germline CDR1 is GTSNPN and CDR2 SVGIG (reference sequence). The CDR3 runs to 13 residues. CDR3 sequence reads: CAWSRGAVYEQYF. In DNA form, the CDR3 reads TGTGCCTGGAGTAGGGGAGCGGTCTACGAGCAGTACTTC.

This clone was observed a single time. The chain has TRBV19 and TRBJ1-4; no clear D gene. This CDR3 region has 15 residues. Trimming cost V 6 bases and J 4 bases, with 15 bases left between them. Germline assignment: CDR1 LNHDA and CDR2 SQIVND (reference sequence). For the CDR3, the DNA is TGTGCCAGTAGGCTCGGGGTTTTGGGTAATGAAAAACTGTTTTTT. It is translated as CASRLGVLGNEKLFF.

The chain employs TRBV11-3 and TRBJ2-7; D is undetermined. The ends were cut back, 1 base at V and 7 bases at J, with 11 bases in the middle. Looked up from germline, CDR1 is SGHNT and CDR2 is YENEEA. This CDR3 has 13 residues. CDR3 DNA: TGTGCCAGCAGCTTAGGGCCGAACCGGGAGCAGTACTTC. Amino acids: CASSLGPNREQYF.

The chain carries TRBV2 and TRBJ2-7, with D possibly TRBD1 on 6 matching bases. The germline V gene has CDR1 SNHLY and CDR2 FYNNEI. Between the trimmed V and J ends, which lost 2 bases and 2 bases, there was a span of 19 bases. The CDR3 contains 17 residues. Here the CDR3 reads CASSEWGSQGLTYEQYF. The CDR3 coding sequence is TGTGCCAGCAGTGAATGGGGATCACAGGGCCTAACCTACGAGCAGTACTTC.

This clone came up once. V gene TRBV9 combines with J gene TRBJ1-4, with 7 bases identical to TRBD1. CDR3 length: 15 amino acids. Losses at the gene ends were 3 bases for V and 1 base for J; bases not matched to a gene: 3. Germline lookup yields CDR1 SGDLS and CDR2 YYNGEE. CDR3 DNA sequence: TGTGCCAGCAGCGACAGGGGAGAAACTAATGAAAAACTGTTTTTT. Its protein product is CASSDRGETNEKLFF.

The gene calls are TRBV7-2 and TRBJ2-1; 14 nucleotides agree with TRBD2. Unmatched junction bases numbered 3, after V lost 1 base and J lost 10 bases. The CDR3 length is 15 residues. Per the germline V gene, CDR1 is SGHTA and CDR2 is FQGNSA. In DNA, the CDR3 is TGTGCCAGCAGCTTAGGGGGACTAGCGGGAGACGAGCAGTTCTTC. Amino acids: CASSLGGLAGDEQFF.

This clone was counted a few times. The chain recombines TRBV18 with TRBJ2-1; the match to TRBD2 covers 7 bases. V gave up 4 bases and J gave up 0 bases; unmatched junction bases: 9. The germline V gene has CDR1 KGHSH and CDR2 LQKENI. CDR3 length equals 17 residues. The CDR3 is CASSLAGGGSSYNEQFF. CDR3 coding DNA: TGTGCCAGCTCACTAGCCGGTGGCGGGAGCTCCTACAATGAGCAGTTCTTC. The full variable domain, with the rest looked up from reference TRBV18 and TRBJ2-1, is NAGVMQNPRHLVRRRGQEARLRCSPMKGHSHVYWYRQLPEEGLKFMVYLQKENIIDESGMPKERFSAEFPKEGPSILRIQQVVRGDSAAYFCASSLAGGGSSYNEQFFGPGTRLTVL.

The rearrangement links TRBV10-3 to TRBJ1-1; D is uncertain. The germline V gene encodes CDR1 ENHRY and CDR2 SYGVKD. Trimming pared 0 bases from V and 2 bases from J, leaving 10 bases between. The CDR3 length is 15 residues. As DNA, the CDR3 is TGTGCCATCAGTGAGTCGGAAAGGGCTAACACTGAAGCTTTCTTT. Encoded protein: CAISESERANTEAFF.

DNA for the CDR3: TGTGCCAGCAGCTTACCGGGACTAGGAGTCGGAAATGAGCAGTTCTTC. This sequence encodes CASSLPGLGVGNEQFF. This rearrangement joins TRBV11-1 to TRBJ2-1; TRBD2 agrees at 8 bases. Germline V gene lookup returns CDR1 SGHAT and CDR2 FQDESV (reference sequence). The CDR3 is made up of 16 amino acids. Trimming took 2 bases from V and 7 from J; bases not matched to a gene: 10.

The chain is built from TRBV6-4 and TRBJ1-1; no clear D. V lost 6 bases and J lost 6, with 20 bases in between. Germline lookup yields CDR1 MRHNA and CDR2 SNTAGT. This CDR3 region has 15 residues. The CDR3 bases are TGTGCCAGCAGCCATACAGAGGAGGGAAAGTCTGAAGCTTTCTTT. Residues: CASSHTEEGKSEAFF.

The V and J genes are TRBV6-5 and TRBJ1-1; D gene ambiguous. Trimming cost V 5 bases and J 4 bases, with 14 bases left between them. Germline CDR1 and CDR2: MNHEY and SVGAGI. The CDR3 contains 14 residues. The CDR3 loop reads CASSQDPKGTEAFF. The CDR3 DNA reads TGTGCCAGCAGTCAGGACCCGAAGGGCACTGAAGCTTTCTTT.